Listed below are T cell receptor beta chains from one sample, sequenced in a study of blood T cell repertoires in COVID-19. Clones were read by immunoSEQ multiplex PCR, and TCRdb kept only the in-frame ones, dropping some. The data hold 100,000 or so clones, with about 95% observed a single time. Source material: peripheral blood. The receptors come from a human donor with active COVID-19. The donor label of this sample is uncertain. The CDR3 runs from the conserved cysteine through the conserved F or W. Each record gives: J gene, clone size, V gene, D gene, CDR3 protein, CDR3 DNA. D genes are given only for firm matches. Only some rows state a clone size, as once, few, many or a class for expanded clones.

j_gene: TRBJ2-7; abundance: .; v_gene: TRBV6-2/TRBV6-3; d_gene: TRBD1; CDR3aa: CASSYATGATRYEQYF; CDR3nt: TGTGCCAGCAGTTACGCGACAGGGGCTACCCGTTACGAGCAGTACTTC
j_gene: TRBJ2-2; abundance: .; v_gene: TRBV4-1; d_gene: TRBD2; CDR3aa: CASSQVFGGSTGELFF; CDR3nt: TGCGCCAGCAGCCAAGTCTTCGGGGGGAGCACCGGGGAGCTGTTTTTT
j_gene: TRBJ2-3; abundance: .; v_gene: TRBV11-2; d_gene: TRBD1; CDR3aa: CASSVGQLTDTQYF; CDR3nt: TGTGCCAGCAGCGTGGGACAGCTCACAGATACGCAGTATTTT
j_gene: TRBJ2-6; abundance: .; v_gene: TRBV11-2; d_gene: .; CDR3aa: CASSYTASGANVLTF; CDR3nt: TGTGCCAGCAGTTATACAGCTTCTGGGGCCAACGTCCTGACTTTC
j_gene: TRBJ2-7; abundance: .; v_gene: TRBV7-8; d_gene: TRBD2; CDR3aa: CASSLGTSGSYEQYF; CDR3nt: TGTGCCAGCAGCTTAGGTACTAGCGGTTCCTACGAGCAGTACTTC
j_gene: TRBJ2-7; abundance: once; v_gene: TRBV7-9; d_gene: .; CDR3aa: CASKRATGMQYF; CDR3nt: TGTGCCAGCAAACGCGCTACCGGTATGCAGTACTTC
j_gene: TRBJ2-5; abundance: .; v_gene: TRBV9; d_gene: TRBD2; CDR3aa: CASSVGLAGGSSAGEETQYF; CDR3nt: TGTGCCAGCAGCGTAGGCCTAGCGGGAGGTTCGAGCGCCGGGGAAGAGACCCAGTACTTC
j_gene: TRBJ2-2; abundance: .; v_gene: TRBV7-8; d_gene: TRBD2; CDR3aa: CASSPSGASNTGELFF; CDR3nt: TGTGCCAGCAGCCCTAGCGGGGCTTCGAACACCGGGGAGCTGTTTTTT
j_gene: TRBJ1-2; abundance: once; v_gene: TRBV5-5; d_gene: TRBD1; CDR3aa: CASTPTQGRGVNYGYTF; CDR3nt: TGTGCCAGCACCCCAACCCAGGGCAGGGGGGTTAACTATGGCTACACCTTC
j_gene: TRBJ2-6; abundance: .; v_gene: TRBV27; d_gene: .; CDR3aa: CASSAQGYAGANVLTF; CDR3nt: TGTGCCAGCAGTGCTCAGGGGTACGCAGGGGCCAACGTCCTGACTTTC
j_gene: TRBJ2-7; abundance: .; v_gene: TRBV25-1; d_gene: .; CDR3aa: CASSEYLGGGSNYEQYF; CDR3nt: TGTGCCAGCAGTGAATACCTTGGGGGCGGGAGTAACTACGAGCAGTACTTC
j_gene: TRBJ1-3; abundance: .; v_gene: TRBV15; d_gene: .; CDR3aa: CATSRDQGNTIYF; CDR3nt: TGTGCCACCAGCAGAGATCAGGGAAACACCATATATTTT
j_gene: TRBJ1-6; abundance: .; v_gene: TRBV2; d_gene: .; CDR3aa: CASSARTADSPLHF; CDR3nt: TGTGCCAGCAGTGCCCGGACAGCCGATTCACCCCTCCACTTT
j_gene: TRBJ2-2; abundance: .; v_gene: TRBV7-9; d_gene: .; CDR3aa: CASSLVVGARTGELFF; CDR3nt: TGTGCCAGCAGCTTAGTAGTGGGGGCTCGAACCGGGGAGCTGTTTTTT
j_gene: TRBJ2-7; abundance: .; v_gene: TRBV7-2; d_gene: .; CDR3aa: CASSLGVSRNYEQYF; CDR3nt: TGTGCCAGCAGCTTAGGTGTGAGCAGGAACTACGAGCAGTACTTC
j_gene: TRBJ2-3; abundance: .; v_gene: TRBV4-1; d_gene: TRBD2; CDR3aa: CASSQDPAGALLDTQYF; CDR3nt: TGCGCCAGCAGCCAAGACCCAGCGGGGGCCCTCCTAGATACGCAGTATTTT
j_gene: TRBJ2-7; abundance: .; v_gene: TRBV10-1; d_gene: TRBD1; CDR3aa: CASSPGGQYEQYF; CDR3nt: TGCGCCAGCAGTCCAGGGGGTCAATACGAGCAGTACTTC
j_gene: TRBJ2-5; abundance: .; v_gene: TRBV5-1; d_gene: TRBD2; CDR3aa: CASSLVYRLAGGGQETQYF; CDR3nt: TGCGCCAGCAGCTTGGTGTACCGGCTAGCGGGCGGAGGCCAAGAGACCCAGTACTTC
j_gene: TRBJ1-3; abundance: few; v_gene: TRBV11-2; d_gene: .; CDR3aa: CASSSRPGSSGNTIYF; CDR3nt: TGTGCCAGCAGCTCACGGCCAGGGTCATCTGGAAACACCATATATTTT
j_gene: TRBJ2-5; abundance: .; v_gene: TRBV10-2; d_gene: TRBD1; CDR3aa: CASARTGGTETQYF; CDR3nt: TGCGCCAGCGCCCGGACAGGGGGCACAGAGACCCAGTACTTC
j_gene: TRBJ2-5; abundance: .; v_gene: TRBV3-1/TRBV3-2; d_gene: TRBD2; CDR3aa: CASSFGLADQETQYF; CDR3nt: TGTGCCAGCAGCTTCGGACTAGCGGATCAAGAGACCCAGTACTTC
j_gene: TRBJ1-4; abundance: .; v_gene: TRBV28; d_gene: TRBD1; CDR3aa: CASSLGDRRLFF; CDR3nt: TGTGCCAGCAGTTTGGGGGACAGGAGACTGTTTTTT
j_gene: TRBJ2-7; abundance: once; v_gene: TRBV28; d_gene: TRBD2; CDR3aa: CASSLYGTSGSYEQYF; CDR3nt: TGTGCCAGCAGTTTATATGGGACTAGCGGGAGTTACGAGCAGTACTTC
j_gene: TRBJ1-2; abundance: .; v_gene: TRBV5-4; d_gene: TRBD1; CDR3aa: CASSPRQGTYGYTF; CDR3nt: TGTGCCAGCAGCCCGAGACAGGGGACCTATGGCTACACCTTC
j_gene: TRBJ1-2; abundance: .; v_gene: TRBV4-3; d_gene: .; CDR3aa: CASSPGGGWDYGYTF; CDR3nt: TGCGCCAGCAGCCCTGGGGGAGGGTGGGACTATGGCTACACCTTC
j_gene: TRBJ1-4; abundance: once; v_gene: TRBV24-1; d_gene: TRBD1; CDR3aa: CATSGTGPNEKLFF; CDR3nt: TGTGCCACCAGTGGGACAGGGCCTAATGAAAAACTGTTTTTT
j_gene: TRBJ2-5; abundance: .; v_gene: TRBV19; d_gene: .; CDR3aa: CASSIRFGRQETQYF; CDR3nt: TGTGCCAGTAGTATTCGCTTTGGGCGTCAAGAGACCCAGTACTTC
j_gene: TRBJ2-3; abundance: .; v_gene: TRBV4-1; d_gene: TRBD2; CDR3aa: CASSPRLAGGTDTQYF; CDR3nt: TGCGCCAGCAGCCCCCGTTTAGCGGGGGGCACAGATACGCAGTATTTT
j_gene: TRBJ1-2; abundance: .; v_gene: TRBV19; d_gene: .; CDR3aa: CASRDAKGVYYGYTF; CDR3nt: TGTGCCAGCCGGGACGCGAAGGGGGTTTACTATGGCTACACCTTC
j_gene: TRBJ2-5; abundance: .; v_gene: TRBV20-1; d_gene: TRBD2; CDR3aa: CSASRLAGFKETQYF; CDR3nt: TGCAGTGCTAGTAGACTAGCGGGGTTCAAGGAGACCCAGTACTTC
j_gene: TRBJ2-7; abundance: once; v_gene: TRBV10-3; d_gene: TRBD1; CDR3aa: CATSRDRGQVGEQYF; CDR3nt: TGTGCCACCAGCCGGGACAGGGGGCAGGTTGGCGAGCAGTACTTC